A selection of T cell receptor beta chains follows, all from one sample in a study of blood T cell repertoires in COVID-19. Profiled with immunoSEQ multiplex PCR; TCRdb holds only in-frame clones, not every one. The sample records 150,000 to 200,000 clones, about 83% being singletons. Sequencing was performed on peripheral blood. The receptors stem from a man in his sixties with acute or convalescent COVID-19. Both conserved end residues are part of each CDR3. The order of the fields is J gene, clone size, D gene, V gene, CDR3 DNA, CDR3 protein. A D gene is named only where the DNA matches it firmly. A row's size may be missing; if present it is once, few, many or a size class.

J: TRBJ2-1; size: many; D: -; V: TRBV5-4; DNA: TGTGCCAGCAGCGGGGGGACTCCCGGATGGGAGCAGTTCTTC; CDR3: CASSGGTPGWEQFF
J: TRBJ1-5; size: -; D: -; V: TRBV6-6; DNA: TGTGCCAGCACCCCCATGGGGGCTAGCAATCAGCCCCAGCATTTT; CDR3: CASTPMGASNQPQHF
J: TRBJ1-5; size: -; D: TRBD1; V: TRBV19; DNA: TGTGCCAGTAGTCCCCGGGACAGGGGAAATAGCAATCAGCCCCAGCATTTT; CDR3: CASSPRDRGNSNQPQHF
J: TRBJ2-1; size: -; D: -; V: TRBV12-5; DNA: TGTGCTAGTGGTCCCTTCGACAGTCGTAATGAGCAGTTCTTC; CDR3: CASGPFDSRNEQFF
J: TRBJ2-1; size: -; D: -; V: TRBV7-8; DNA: TGTGCCAGCAGCTTAGCGACGGATCCCCGACTCTTGCGTGAGCAGTTCTTC; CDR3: CASSLATDPRLLREQFF
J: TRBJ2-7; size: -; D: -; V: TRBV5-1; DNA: TGCGCCAGCAGCCTACAGGATCGCGGCCGCGAGCAGTACTTC; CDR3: CASSLQDRGREQYF
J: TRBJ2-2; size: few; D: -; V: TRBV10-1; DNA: TGCGCCAGCAGTGAAGGGGCCGGGGAGCTGTTTTTT; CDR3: CASSEGAGELFF
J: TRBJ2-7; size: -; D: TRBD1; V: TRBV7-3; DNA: TGTGCCAGCAGCTCCGGGACAGGGGGTTACGAGCAGTACTTC; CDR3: CASSSGTGGYEQYF
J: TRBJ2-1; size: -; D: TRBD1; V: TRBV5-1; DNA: TGCGCCAGCAGCTTCTCCCGGACAGGGGCCTACAATGAGCAGTTCTTC; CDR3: CASSFSRTGAYNEQFF
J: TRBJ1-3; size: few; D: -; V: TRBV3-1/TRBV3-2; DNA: TGTGCCAGCAGCCAAGCAGGGGCTGGAAACACCATATATTTT; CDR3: CASSQAGAGNTIYF
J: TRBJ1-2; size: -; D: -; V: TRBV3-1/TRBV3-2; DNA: TGTGCCAGCAGCCAAGATAACAGGTTACTGAATGGCTACACCTTC; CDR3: CASSQDNRLLNGYTF
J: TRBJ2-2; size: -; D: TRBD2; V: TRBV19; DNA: TGTGCCAGTAGTCGTACTAGCGGGAGCGGGGAGCTGTTTTTT; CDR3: CASSRTSGSGELFF
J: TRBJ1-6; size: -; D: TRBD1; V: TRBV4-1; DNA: TGCGCCAGCAGCCCGGGACAGGGGGCGGACGTCTATAATTCACCCCTCCACTTT; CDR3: CASSPGQGADVYNSPLHF
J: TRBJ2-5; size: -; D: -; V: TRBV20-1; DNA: TGCAGTGCTAGACAGCAAGAGACCCAGTACTTC; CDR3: CSARQQETQYF
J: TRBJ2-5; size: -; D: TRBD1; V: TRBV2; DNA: TGTGCCAGCAGTGCCACGACAGGGCAAGAGACCCAGTACTTC; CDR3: CASSATTGQETQYF
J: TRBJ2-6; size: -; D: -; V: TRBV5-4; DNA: TGTGCCAGCAGCTTGGATCCACAATTCTCTGGGGCCAACGTCCTGACTTTC; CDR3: CASSLDPQFSGANVLTF
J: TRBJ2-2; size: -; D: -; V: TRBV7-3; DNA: TGTGCCAGCAGCCCAGATGGTGCAGGGCTGGACACCGGGGAGCTGTTTTTT; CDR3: CASSPDGAGLDTGELFF
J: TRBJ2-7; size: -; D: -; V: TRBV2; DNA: TGTGCCAGCAGTGAAGCAGGGGCCAGCTCCTACGAGCAGTACTTC; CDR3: CASSEAGASSYEQYF
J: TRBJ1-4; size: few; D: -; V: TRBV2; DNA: TGTGCCAGCAGTGACACGGGGTATGAAAAACTGTTTTTT; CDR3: CASSDTGYEKLFF
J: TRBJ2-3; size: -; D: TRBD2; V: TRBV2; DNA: TGTGCCAGCAGTGGGAGACTAGCGGGACGGAGCACAGATACGCAGTATTTT; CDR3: CASSGRLAGRSTDTQYF
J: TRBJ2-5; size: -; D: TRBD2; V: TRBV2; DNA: TGTGCCAGCAGGCGGGGGGGGCTCGGGGAGACCCAGTACTTC; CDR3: CASRRGGLGETQYF
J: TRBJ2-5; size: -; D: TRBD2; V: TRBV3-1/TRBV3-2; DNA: TGTGCCAGCAGCCGCAGGACTAGCGGGGGGGCGGAAGGGAAGACCCAGTACTTC; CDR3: CASSRRTSGGAEGKTQYF
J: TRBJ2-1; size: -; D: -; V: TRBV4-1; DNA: TGCGCCAGCAGCCAAGGGCGGGCGGACTACAATGAGCAGTTCTTC; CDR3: CASSQGRADYNEQFF
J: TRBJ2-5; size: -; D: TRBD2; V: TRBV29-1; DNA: TGCAGCGCTCCTAATCCCCGCGGGCTAGCGGGCCAAGAGACCCAGTACTTC; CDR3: CSAPNPRGLAGQETQYF
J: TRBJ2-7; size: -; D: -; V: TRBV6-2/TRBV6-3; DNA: TGTGCCAGCAGTTACCAGGGCGGATCCTACGAGCAGTACTTC; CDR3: CASSYQGGSYEQYF
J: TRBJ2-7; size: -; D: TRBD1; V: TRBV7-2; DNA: TGTGCCAGCAGCTGGACAGGATCCTACGAGCAGTACTTC; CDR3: CASSWTGSYEQYF
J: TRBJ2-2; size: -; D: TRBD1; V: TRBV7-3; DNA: TGTGCCAGCAGCCCCCGGTCGGACAGGCGGAGCGGGGAGCTGTTTTTT; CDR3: CASSPRSDRRSGELFF
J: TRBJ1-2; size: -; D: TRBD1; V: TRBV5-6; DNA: TGTGCCAGCAGCTCTACAGGGGTTGGTGGCTACACCTTC; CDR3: CASSSTGVGGYTF
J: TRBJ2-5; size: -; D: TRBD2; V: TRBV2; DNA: TGTGCCTTACGGGGGACTAGTTCGACCCAGTACTTC; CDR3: CALRGTSSTQYF
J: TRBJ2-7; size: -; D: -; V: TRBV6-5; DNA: TGTGCCAGCAGTTACTACGACAGGAGATACGAGCAGTACTTC; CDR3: CASSYYDRRYEQYF
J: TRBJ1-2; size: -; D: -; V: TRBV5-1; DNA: TGCGCCAGCAGCTTCGCCCGGACAGCTAACTATGGCTACACCTTC; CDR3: CASSFARTANYGYTF
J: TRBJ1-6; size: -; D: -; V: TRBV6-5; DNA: TGTGCCAGCAGCCGGACAGATAATTCACCCCTCCACTTT; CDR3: CASSRTDNSPLHF
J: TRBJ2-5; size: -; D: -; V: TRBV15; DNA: TGTGCCACCAGCAGAGGCGGTTACACCCAAGAGACCCAGTACTTC; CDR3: CATSRGGYTQETQYF
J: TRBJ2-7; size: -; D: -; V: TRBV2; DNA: TGTGCCAGCAAAGAGGGCAGGGGTAGCGCCGAGCAGTACTTC; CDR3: CASKEGRGSAEQYF
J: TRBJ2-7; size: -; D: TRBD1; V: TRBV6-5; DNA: TGTGCCAGCATGTCGGGACAGAACTACGAGCAGTACTTC; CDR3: CASMSGQNYEQYF
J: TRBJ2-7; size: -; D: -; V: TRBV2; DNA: TGTGCCAGCAACCCGGACTCGGGCCCCTACGAGCAGTACTTC; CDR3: CASNPDSGPYEQYF
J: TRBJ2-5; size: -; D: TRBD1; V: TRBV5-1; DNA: TGCGCCAGCATCAAACAGGGGGCTGGGGTAGAGACCCAGTACTTC; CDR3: CASIKQGAGVETQYF
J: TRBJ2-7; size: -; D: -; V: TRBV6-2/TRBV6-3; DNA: TGTGCCAGCAGTTACCTAGACAGGACTGTTTACGAGCAGTACTTC; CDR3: CASSYLDRTVYEQYF
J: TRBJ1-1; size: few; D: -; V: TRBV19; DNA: TGTGCCAGTAGTATGCGGACTAGGGCGAACACTGAAGCTTTCTTT; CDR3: CASSMRTRANTEAFF
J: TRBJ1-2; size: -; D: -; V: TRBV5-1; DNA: TGCGCCAGCAGCCCTGGGGGCTTCGGGACGGGTGGCTACACCTTC; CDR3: CASSPGGFGTGGYTF
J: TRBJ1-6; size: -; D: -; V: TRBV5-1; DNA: TGCGCCAGCAGCTTGGGACAGTTGAATTCACCCCTCCACTTT; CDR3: CASSLGQLNSPLHF
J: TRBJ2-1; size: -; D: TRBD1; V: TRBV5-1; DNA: TGCGCCAGCAGCTTTACAACCGGGACAGGGGGTTCTAATGAGCAGTTCTTC; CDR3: CASSFTTGTGGSNEQFF
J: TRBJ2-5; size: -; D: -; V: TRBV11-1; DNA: TGTGCCAGCAGCTCCTTGAGGGAGACCCAGTACTTC; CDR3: CASSSLRETQYF